The T cell receptor beta chain described here comes from a study of blood T cell repertoires in COVID-19. Per the germline V gene, CDR1 is ENHRY and CDR2 is SYGVKD. V lost 4 bases, J lost 6 bases, and 24 bases lay in between. The CDR3 is 17 amino acids. Sequenced by immunoSEQ multiplex PCR; TCRdb stores in-frame clones only, minus some. The table includes 100,000 to 150,000 clones, around 74% detected once. The clonotype comes from a man aged 55 to 70 with acute or convalescent COVID-19. The sequencing sample was made of peripheral blood. J is TRBJ1-2 and V is TRBV10-3; a weak D match, TRBD1 (6 bases). CDR3 region: CAISGRARGPAGDGYTF. In DNA, the CDR3 is TGTGCCATCAGTGGACGAGCCCGGGGGCCGGCGGGAGATGGCTACACCTTC.